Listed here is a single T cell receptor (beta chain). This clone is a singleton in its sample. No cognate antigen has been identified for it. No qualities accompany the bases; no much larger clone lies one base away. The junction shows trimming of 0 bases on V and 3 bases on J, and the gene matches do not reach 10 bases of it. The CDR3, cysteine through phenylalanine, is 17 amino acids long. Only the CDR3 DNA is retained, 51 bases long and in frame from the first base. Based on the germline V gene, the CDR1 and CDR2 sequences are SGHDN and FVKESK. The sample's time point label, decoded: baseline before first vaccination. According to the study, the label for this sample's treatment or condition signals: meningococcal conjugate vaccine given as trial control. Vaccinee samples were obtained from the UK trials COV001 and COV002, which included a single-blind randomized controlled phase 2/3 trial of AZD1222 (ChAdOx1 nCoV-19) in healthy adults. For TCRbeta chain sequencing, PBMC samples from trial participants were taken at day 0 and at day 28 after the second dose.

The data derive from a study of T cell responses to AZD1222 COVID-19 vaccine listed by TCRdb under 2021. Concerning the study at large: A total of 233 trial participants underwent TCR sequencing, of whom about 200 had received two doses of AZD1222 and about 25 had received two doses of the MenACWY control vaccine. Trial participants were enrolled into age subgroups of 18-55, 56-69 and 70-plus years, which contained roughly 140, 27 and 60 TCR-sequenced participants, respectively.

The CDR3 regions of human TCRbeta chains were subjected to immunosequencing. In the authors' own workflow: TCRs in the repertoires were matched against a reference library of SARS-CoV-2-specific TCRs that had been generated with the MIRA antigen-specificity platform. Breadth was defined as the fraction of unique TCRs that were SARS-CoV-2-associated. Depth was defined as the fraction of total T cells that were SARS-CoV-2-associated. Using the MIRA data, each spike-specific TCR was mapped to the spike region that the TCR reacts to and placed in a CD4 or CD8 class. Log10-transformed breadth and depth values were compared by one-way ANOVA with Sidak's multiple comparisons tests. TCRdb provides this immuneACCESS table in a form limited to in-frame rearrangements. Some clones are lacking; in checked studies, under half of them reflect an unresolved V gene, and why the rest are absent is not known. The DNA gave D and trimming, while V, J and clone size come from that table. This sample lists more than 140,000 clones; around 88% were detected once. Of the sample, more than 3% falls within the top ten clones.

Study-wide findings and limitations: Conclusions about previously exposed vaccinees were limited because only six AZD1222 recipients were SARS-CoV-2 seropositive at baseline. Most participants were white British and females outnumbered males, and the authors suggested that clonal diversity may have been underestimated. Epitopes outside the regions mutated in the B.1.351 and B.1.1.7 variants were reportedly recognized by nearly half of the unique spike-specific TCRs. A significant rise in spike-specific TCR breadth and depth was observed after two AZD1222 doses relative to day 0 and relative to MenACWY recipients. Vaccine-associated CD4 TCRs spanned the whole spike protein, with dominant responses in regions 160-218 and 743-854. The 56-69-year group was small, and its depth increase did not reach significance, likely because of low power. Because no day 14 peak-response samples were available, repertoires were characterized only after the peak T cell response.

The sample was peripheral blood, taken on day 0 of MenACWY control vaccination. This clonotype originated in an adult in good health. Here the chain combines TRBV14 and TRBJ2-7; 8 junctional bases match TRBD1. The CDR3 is CASSQDVGQGNRYEQYF. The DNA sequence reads TGTGCCAGCAGCCAAGACGTTGGACAGGGCAACCGCTACGAGCAGTACTTC.